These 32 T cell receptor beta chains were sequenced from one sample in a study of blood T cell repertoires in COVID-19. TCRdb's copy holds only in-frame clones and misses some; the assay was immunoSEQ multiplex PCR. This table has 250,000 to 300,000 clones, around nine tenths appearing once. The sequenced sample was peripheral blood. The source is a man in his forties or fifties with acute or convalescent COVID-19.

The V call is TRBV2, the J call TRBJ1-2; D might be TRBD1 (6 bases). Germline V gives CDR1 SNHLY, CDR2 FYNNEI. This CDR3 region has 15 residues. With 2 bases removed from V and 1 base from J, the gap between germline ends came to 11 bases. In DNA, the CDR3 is TGTGCCAGCAGTGAACGGCCAGGGGATAACTATGGCTACACCTTC. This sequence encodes CASSERPGDNYGYTF.

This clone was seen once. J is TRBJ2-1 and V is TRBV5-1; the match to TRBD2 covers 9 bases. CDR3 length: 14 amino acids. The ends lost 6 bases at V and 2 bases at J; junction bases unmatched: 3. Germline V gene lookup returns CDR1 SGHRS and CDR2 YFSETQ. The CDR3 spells CASMTSGTYNEQFF. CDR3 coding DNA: TGCGCCAGCATGACTAGCGGCACCTACAATGAGCAGTTCTTC. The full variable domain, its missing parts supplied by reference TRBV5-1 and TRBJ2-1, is KAGVTQTPRYLIKTRGQQVTLSCSPISGHRSVSWYQQTPGQGLQFLFEYFSETQRNKGNFPGRFSGRQFSNSRSEMNVSTLELGDSALYLCASMTSGTYNEQFFGPGTRLTVL.

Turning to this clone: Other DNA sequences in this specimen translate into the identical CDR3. CDR3 loop: CASSPPGSSGNTIYF. DNA for the CDR3: TGTGCCAGCTCACCTCCCGGGAGCTCTGGAAACACCATATATTTT. The chain has TRBV18 and TRBJ1-3, with D unresolved. Germline loops: CDR1 KGHSH, CDR2 LQKENI. The V end lost 3 bases, the J end lost 0 bases, and 9 bases lay between the germline ends. The CDR3 loop spans 15 amino acids.

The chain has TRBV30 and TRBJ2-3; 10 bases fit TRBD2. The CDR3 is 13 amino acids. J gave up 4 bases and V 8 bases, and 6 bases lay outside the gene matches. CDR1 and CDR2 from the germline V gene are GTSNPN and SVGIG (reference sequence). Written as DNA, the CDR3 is TGTGCCCGTCAGCGGGGGGGCGCAGATACGCAGTATTTT. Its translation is CARQRGGADTQYF. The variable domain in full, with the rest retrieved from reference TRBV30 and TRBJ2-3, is SQTIHQWPATLVQPVGSPLSLECTVEGTSNPNLYWYRQAAGRGLQLLFYSVGIGQISSEVPQNLSASRPQDRQFILSSKKLLLSDSGFYLCARQRGGADTQYFGPGTRLTVL.

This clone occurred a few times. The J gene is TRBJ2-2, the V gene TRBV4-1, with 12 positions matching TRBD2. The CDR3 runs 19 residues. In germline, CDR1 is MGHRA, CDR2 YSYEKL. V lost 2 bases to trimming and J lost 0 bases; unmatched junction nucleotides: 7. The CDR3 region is CASSQRLAGAITNTGELFF. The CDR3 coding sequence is TGCGCCAGCAGCCAAAGACTAGCGGGGGCCATCACGAACACCGGGGAGCTGTTTTTT.

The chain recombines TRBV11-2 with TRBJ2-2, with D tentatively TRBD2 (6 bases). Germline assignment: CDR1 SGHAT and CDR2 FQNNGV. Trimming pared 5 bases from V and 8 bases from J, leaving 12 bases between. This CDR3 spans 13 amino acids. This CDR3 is CASSPVGRGELFF. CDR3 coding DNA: TGTGCCAGCAGCCCAGTAGGGAGGGGGGAGCTGTTTTTT.

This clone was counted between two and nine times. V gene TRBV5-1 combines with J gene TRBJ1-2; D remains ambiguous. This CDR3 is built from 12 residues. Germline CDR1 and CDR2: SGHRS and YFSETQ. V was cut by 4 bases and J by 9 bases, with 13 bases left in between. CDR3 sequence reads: CASSTLGRSYTF. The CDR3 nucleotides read TGCGCCAGCAGCACCCTCGGCAGGAGCTACACCTTC.

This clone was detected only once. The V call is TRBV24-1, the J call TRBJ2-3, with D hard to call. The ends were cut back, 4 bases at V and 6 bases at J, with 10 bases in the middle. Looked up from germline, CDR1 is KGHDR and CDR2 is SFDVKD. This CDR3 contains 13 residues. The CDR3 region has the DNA TGTGCCACCAGTGACCCTCCGGTGGATACGCAGTATTTT. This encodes CATSDPPVDTQYF.

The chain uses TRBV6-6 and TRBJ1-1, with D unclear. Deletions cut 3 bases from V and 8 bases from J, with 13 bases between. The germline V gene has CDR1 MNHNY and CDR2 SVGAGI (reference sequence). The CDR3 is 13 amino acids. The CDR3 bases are TGTGCCAGCAGTTATATAGGGAGGCAGGAAGCTTTCTTT. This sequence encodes CASSYIGRQEAFF.

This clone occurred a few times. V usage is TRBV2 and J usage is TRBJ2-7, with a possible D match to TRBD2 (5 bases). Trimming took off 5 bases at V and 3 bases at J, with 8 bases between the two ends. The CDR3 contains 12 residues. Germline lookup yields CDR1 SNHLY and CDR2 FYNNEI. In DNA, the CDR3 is TGTGCCAGCAGTCCCGGGGTCTACGAGCAGTACTTC. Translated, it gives CASSPGVYEQYF.

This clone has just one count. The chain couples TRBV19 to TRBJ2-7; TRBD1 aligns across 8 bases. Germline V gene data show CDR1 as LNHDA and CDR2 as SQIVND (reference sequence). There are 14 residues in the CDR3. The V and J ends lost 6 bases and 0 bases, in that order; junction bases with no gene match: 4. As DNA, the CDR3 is TGTGCCAGTAGGGACAGGGCCAGCTCCTACGAGCAGTACTTC. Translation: CASRDRASSYEQYF. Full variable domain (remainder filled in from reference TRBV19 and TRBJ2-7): DGGITQSPKYLFRKEGQNVTLSCEQNLNHDAMYWYRQDPGQGLRLIYYSQIVNDFQKGDIAEGYSVSREKKESFPLTVTSAQKNPTAFYLCASRDRASSYEQYFGPGTRLTVT.

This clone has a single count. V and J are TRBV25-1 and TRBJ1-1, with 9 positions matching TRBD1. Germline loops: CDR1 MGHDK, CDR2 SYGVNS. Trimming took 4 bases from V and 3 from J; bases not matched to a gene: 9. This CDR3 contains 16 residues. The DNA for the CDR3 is TGTGCCAGCAGTGGTTGGGACAGGGTACCGTACACTGAAGCTTTCTTT. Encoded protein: CASSGWDRVPYTEAFF. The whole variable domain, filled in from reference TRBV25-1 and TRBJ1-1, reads EADIYQTPRYLVIGTGKKITLECSQTMGHDKMYWYQQDPGMELHLIHYSYGVNSTEKGDLSSESTVSRIRTEHFPLTLESARPSHTSQYLCASSGWDRVPYTEAFFGQGTRLTVV.

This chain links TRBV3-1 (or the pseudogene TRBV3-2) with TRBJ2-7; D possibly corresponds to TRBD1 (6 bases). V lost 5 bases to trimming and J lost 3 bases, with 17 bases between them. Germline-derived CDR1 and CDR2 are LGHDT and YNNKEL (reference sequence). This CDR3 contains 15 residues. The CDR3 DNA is TGTGCCAGCAGCAAGCTCGGTGGACAGCGCTACGAGCAGTACTTC. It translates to CASSKLGGQRYEQYF.

As DNA, the CDR3 is TGTGCCAGCAGCTTGCCACCAACAGGGAGCTCCTATAATTCACCCCTCCACTTT. Residues: CASSLPPTGSSYNSPLHF. V and J are TRBV5-5 and TRBJ1-6; D might be TRBD1 (6 bases). V was cut by 1 base and J by 0 bases, with 14 bases left in between. Germline V gives CDR1 SGHKS, CDR2 YYEKEE (reference sequence). This CDR3 is built from 18 residues.

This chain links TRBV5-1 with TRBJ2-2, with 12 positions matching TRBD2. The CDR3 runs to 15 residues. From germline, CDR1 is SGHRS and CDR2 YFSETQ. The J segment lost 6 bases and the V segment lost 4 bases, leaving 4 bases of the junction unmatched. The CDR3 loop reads CASSQTSGSAGELFF. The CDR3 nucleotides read TGCGCCAGCAGCCAGACTAGCGGGAGTGCCGGGGAGCTGTTTTTT.

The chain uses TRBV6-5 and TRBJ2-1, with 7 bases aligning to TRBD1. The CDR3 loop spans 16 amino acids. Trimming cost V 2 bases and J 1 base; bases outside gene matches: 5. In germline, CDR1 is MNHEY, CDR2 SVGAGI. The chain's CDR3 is CASSYQPTGSYNEQFF. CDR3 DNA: TGTGCCAGCAGTTACCAACCGACAGGGTCCTACAATGAGCAGTTCTTC.

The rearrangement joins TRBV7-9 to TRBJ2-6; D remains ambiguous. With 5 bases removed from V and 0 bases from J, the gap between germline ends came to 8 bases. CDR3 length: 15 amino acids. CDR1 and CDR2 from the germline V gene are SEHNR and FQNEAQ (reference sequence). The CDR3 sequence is CASSPKISGANVLTF. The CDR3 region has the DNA TGTGCCAGCAGCCCTAAGATCTCTGGGGCCAACGTCCTGACTTTC.

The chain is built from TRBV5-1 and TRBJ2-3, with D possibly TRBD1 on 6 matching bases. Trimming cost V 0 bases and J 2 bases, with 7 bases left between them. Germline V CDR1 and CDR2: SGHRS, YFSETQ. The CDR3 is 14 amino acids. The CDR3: CASSLGTDTDTQYF. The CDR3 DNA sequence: TGCGCCAGCAGCTTGGGGACAGACACAGATACGCAGTATTTT. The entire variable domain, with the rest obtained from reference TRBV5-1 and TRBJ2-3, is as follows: KAGVTQTPRYLIKTRGQQVTLSCSPISGHRSVSWYQQTPGQGLQFLFEYFSETQRNKGNFPGRFSGRQFSNSRSEMNVSTLELGDSALYLCASSLGTDTDTQYFGPGTRLTVL.

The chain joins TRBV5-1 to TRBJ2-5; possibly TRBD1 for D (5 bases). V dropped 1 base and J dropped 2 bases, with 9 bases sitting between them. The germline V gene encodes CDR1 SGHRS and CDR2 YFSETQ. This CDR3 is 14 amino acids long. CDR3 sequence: CASSLQGDQETQYF. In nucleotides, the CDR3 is TGCGCCAGCAGCTTGCAGGGCGATCAAGAGACCCAGTACTTC.

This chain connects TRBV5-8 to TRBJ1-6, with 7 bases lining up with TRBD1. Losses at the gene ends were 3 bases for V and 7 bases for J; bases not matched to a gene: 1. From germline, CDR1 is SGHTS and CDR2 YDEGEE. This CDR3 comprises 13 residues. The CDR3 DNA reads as TGTGCCAGCAGCTGGGACAGAAATTCACCCCTCCACTTT. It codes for CASSWDRNSPLHF.

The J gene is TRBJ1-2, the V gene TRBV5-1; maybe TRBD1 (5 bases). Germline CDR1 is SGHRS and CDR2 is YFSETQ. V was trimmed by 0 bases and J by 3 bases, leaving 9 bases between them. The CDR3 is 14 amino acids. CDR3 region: CASSLDRMYYGYTF. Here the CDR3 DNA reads TGCGCCAGCAGCTTGGACAGGATGTACTATGGCTACACCTTC.

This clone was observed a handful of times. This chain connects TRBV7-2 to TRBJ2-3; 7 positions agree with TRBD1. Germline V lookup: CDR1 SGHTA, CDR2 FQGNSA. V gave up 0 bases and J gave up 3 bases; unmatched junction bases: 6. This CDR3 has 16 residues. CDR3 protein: CASSLATQGVTDTQYF. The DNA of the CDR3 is TGTGCCAGCAGCTTAGCGACCCAGGGGGTGACAGATACGCAGTATTTT.

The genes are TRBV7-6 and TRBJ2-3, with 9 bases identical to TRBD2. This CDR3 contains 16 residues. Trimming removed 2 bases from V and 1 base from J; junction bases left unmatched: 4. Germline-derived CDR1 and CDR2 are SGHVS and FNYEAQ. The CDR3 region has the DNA TGTGCCAGCAGCTTATCCCCTAGCGGGGGCACAGATACGCAGTATTTT. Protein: CASSLSPSGGTDTQYF.

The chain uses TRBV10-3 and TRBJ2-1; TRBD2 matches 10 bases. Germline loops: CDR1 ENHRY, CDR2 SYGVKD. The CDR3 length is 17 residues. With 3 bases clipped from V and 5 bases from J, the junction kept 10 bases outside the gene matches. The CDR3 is CAISEPPAGGANNEQFF. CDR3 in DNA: TGTGCCATCAGTGAACCCCCAGCGGGGGGGGCTAACAATGAGCAGTTCTTC.

The chain's CDR3 is CAWETYRGTGEQYF. CDR3 nucleotides: TGTGCCTGGGAAACTTACAGGGGAACGGGGGAGCAGTACTTC. The rearrangement links TRBV30 to TRBJ2-7; 7 bases are shared with TRBD1. Per germline, CDR1 GTSNPN and CDR2 SVGIG (reference sequence). The CDR3 totals 14 residues. V lost 5 bases, J lost 7 bases, and 14 bases stayed unmatched. The full variable domain, in which reference TRBV30 and TRBJ2-7 provide the parts outside the CDR3, is SQTIHQWPATLVQPVGSPLSLECTVEGTSNPNLYWYRQAAGRGLQLLFYSVGIGQISSEVPQNLSASRPQDRQFILSSKKLLLSDSGFYLCAWETYRGTGEQYFGPGTRLTVT.

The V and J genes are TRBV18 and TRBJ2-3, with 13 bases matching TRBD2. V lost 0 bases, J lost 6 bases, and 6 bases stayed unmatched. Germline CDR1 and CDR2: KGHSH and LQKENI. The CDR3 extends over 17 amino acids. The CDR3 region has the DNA TGTGCCAGCTCACCACCGGGACTAGCGGGGCCGGGTGATACGCAGTATTTT. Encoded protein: CASSPPGLAGPGDTQYF.

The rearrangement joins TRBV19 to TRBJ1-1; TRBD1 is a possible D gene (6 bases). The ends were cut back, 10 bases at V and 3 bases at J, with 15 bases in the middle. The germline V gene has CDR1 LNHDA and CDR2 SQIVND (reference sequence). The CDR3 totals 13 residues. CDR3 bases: TGTGCCACCACAGGGTCTCGGTACACTGAAGCTTTCTTT. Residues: CATTGSRYTEAFF.

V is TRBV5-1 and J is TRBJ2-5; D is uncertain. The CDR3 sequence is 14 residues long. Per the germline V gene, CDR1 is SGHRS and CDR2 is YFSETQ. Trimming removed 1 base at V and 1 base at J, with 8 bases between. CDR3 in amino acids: CASSLLSGQETQYF. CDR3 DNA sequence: TGCGCCAGCAGCTTGTTGTCGGGCCAAGAGACCCAGTACTTC.

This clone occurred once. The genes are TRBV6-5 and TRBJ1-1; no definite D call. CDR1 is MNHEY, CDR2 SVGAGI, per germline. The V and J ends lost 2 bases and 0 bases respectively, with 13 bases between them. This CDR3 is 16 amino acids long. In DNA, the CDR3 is TGTGCCAGCAGTTACGGACTCTTAGGATTGAACACTGAAGCTTTCTTT. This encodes CASSYGLLGLNTEAFF.

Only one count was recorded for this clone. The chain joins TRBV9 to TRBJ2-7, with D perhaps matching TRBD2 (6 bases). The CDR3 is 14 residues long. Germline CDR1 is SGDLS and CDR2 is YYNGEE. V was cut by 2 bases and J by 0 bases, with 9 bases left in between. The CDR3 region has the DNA TGTGCCAGCAGCGTGGGCGGGGACTCCTACGAGCAGTACTTC. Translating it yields CASSVGGDSYEQYF.

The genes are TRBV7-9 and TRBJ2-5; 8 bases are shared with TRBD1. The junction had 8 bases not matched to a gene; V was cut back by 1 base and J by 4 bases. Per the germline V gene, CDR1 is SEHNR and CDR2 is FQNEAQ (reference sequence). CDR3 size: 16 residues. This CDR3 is CASSLVPTTGAETQYF. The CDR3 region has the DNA TGTGCCAGCAGCTTAGTCCCCACGACAGGGGCAGAGACCCAGTACTTC. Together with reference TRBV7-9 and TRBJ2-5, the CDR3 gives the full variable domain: DTGVSQNPRHKITKRGQNVTFRCDPISEHNRLYWYRQTLGQGPEFLTYFQNEAQLEKSRLLSDRFSAERPKGSFSTLEIQRTEQGDSAMYLCASSLVPTTGAETQYFGPGTRLLVL.

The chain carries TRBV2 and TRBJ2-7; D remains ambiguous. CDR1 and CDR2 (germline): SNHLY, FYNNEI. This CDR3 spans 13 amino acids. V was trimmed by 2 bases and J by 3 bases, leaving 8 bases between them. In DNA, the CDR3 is TGTGCCAGCAGTGAAAGCCCATTCTACGAGCAGTACTTC. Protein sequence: CASSESPFYEQYF.